This T cell receptor (beta chain) derives from a study of blood T cell repertoires in COVID-19. The overall study: Samples came from the United States, Italy and Spain, spanning acute and convalescent COVID-19.

The CDR3 spans 16 residues. Germline CDR1 reads MNHEY; CDR2 reads SVGEGT. V gave up 0 bases and J gave up 5 bases, with 16 bases separating them. Data came from immunoSEQ multiplex PCR; TCRdb stores just in-frame clones and leaves some out. Altogether almost 250,000 clones are present, around 84% being singletons, with the ten largest covering roughly 1.6%. The origin of this receptor is a woman aged 45-60 years who had recovered from COVID-19. The chain joins TRBV6-2 or TRBV6-3 to TRBJ2-5; tentative D call: TRBD2 (5 bases). Sequencing was performed on PBMCs or T cells enriched from blood (not recorded which). Here the CDR3 reads CASSYSVSGTRETQYF. The CDR3 DNA sequence: TGTGCCAGCAGTTACTCGGTTTCGGGAACGCGGGAGACCCAGTACTTC.